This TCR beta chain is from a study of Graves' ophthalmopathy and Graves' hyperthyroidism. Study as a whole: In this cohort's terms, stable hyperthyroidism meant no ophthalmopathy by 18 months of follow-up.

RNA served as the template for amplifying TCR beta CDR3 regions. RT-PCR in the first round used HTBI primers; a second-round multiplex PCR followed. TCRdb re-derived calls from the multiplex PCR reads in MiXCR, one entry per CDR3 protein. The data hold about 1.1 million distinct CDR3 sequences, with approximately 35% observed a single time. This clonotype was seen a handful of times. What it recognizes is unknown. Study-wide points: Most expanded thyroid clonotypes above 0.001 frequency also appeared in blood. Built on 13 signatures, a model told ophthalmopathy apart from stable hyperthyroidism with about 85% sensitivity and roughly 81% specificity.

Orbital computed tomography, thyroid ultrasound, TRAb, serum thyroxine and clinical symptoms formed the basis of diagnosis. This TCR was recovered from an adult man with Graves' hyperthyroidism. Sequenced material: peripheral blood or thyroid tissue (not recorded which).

This chain's CDR3 is CASSPSQGATGELFF. Written as DNA, the CDR3 is TGTGCCAGCAGCCCCTCCCAGGGGGCCACCGGGGAGCTGTTTTTT. This sequence joins TRBV5-6 and TRBJ2-2; TRBD1 matches 8 bases. The trim removed 4 bases at V and 4 bases at J, leaving 6 bases unmatched. CDR1 SGHDT and CDR2 YYEEEE come from the germline V gene. The CDR3 runs to 15 residues.